A selection of T cell receptor beta chains follows, all from one sample in a study of shared clonotypes between healthy human individuals. Profiled with immunoSEQ multiplex PCR; TCRdb holds only in-frame clones, not every one. The sample lists 1.6 million or so clones, roughly 96% seen once, with about 1.2% in the top ten. Sequencing was performed on naive CD4+ T cells sorted from blood. These receptor sequences come from a man aged 25-45 years in good health. Both conserved end residues are part of each CDR3. D genes are given only for firm matches. Size is stated for part of the rows, as once, few or many counts, or as a class when the clone is expanded.

>NA|TRBJ1-1|TRBV7-9|NA
TGTGCCAGCAGCTACCGGCGGGGGAACACTGAAGCTTTCTTT
CASSYRRGNTEAFF
>TRBD2|TRBJ2-5|TRBV7-2|NA
TGTGCCAGCAGCCCGACTAGCGGGAGGGCCCCTGAGACCCAGTACTTC
CASSPTSGRAPETQYF
>NA|TRBJ2-5|TRBV7-7|NA
TGTGCCAGCAGCTTAGATTTAGGGAGGCAGACCCAGTACTTC
CASSLDLGRQTQYF
>TRBD2|TRBJ2-1|TRBV18|NA
TGTGCCAGCTCACCTAGCGGGAACTCCTACAATGAGCAGTTCTTC
CASSPSGNSYNEQFF
>NA|TRBJ2-5|TRBV29-1|NA
TGCAGCGTTGCAGAAGAGACCCAGTACTTC
CSVAEETQYF
>TRBD1|TRBJ2-3|TRBV10-1|NA
TGCGCCAGCAGTGAGGACCAGGGGGCCTATACGCAGTATTTT
CASSEDQGAYTQYF
>NA|TRBJ2-1|TRBV7-8|NA
TGTGCCAGCAGCCGGACCTCAGGGGACAACAGGGCTCGACCGCGGATCGAGCAGTTCTTC
CASSRTSGDNRARPRIEQFF
>TRBD2|TRBJ2-7|TRBV5-1|NA
TGCGCCAGCAGCTTCCACTCTAGCGGGAGGAGTAACGAGCAGTACTTC
CASSFHSSGRSNEQYF
>NA|TRBJ2-3|TRBV9|NA
TGTGCCAGCAGCGTAGTCGGAACTAGCACAGATACGCAGTATTTT
CASSVVGTSTDTQYF
>NA|TRBJ2-7|TRBV10-3|NA
TGTGCCATCAGTGAGTTTGGACGAGACTACGAGCAGTACTTC
CAISEFGRDYEQYF
>NA|TRBJ2-1|TRBV7-9|NA
TGTGCCAGCACCCAGGGAGTAGATGAGCAGTTCTTC
CASTQGVDEQFF
>NA|TRBJ2-5|TRBV6-1|NA
TGTGCCAGCAGTGAACAGGGTACGGAGACCCAGTACTTC
CASSEQGTETQYF
>NA|TRBJ2-1|TRBV19|NA
TGTGCCAGTAGTATCATCGGTCAAAGTTACAATGAGCAGTTCTTC
CASSIIGQSYNEQFF
>TRBD2|TRBJ2-2|TRBV5-1|NA
TGCGCCAGCAGACTTGGCTTAGCGGGTGCACAGGAGCTGTTTTTT
CASRLGLAGAQELFF
>NA|TRBJ1-2|TRBV30|once
TGTGCCTGGACCCCGAGGAGTTCCTATGGCTACACCTTC
CAWTPRSSYGYTF
>TRBD1|TRBJ1-1|TRBV7-2|NA
TGTGCCAGCAGCTTAGACGGGACAGGTGGGAACACTGAAGCTTTCTTT
CASSLDGTGGNTEAFF
>NA|TRBJ1-4|TRBV28|NA
TGTGCCAGCAGTACCGGGACGGCAACTAATGAAAAACTGTTTTTT
CASSTGTATNEKLFF
>NA|TRBJ2-2|TRBV28|NA
TGTGCCAGCAGTCCCCAGGGGAGCAGTGGGGAGCTGTTTTTT
CASSPQGSSGELFF
>NA|TRBJ2-3|TRBV29-1|NA
TGCAGCGTTGACCCTAGCACAGATACGCAGTATTTT
CSVDPSTDTQYF
>TRBD2|TRBJ2-1|TRBV11-3|NA
TGTGCCAGCAGCTTAGTGGGGGGGAGGGCGAATGAGCAGTTCTTC
CASSLVGGRANEQFF
>NA|TRBJ2-1|TRBV9|NA
TGTGCCAGCAGCGTAGGGCAGGGTGGCCGTTACAATGAGCAGTTCTTC
CASSVGQGGRYNEQFF
>TRBD1|TRBJ1-1|TRBV25-1|NA
TGTGCCAGCAGGGCGGACAGGGGGTCGGCTGAAGCTTTCTTT
CASRADRGSAEAFF
>NA|TRBJ1-5|TRBV10-3|NA
TGTGCCATCAGTGAAGGCGGGGCCCAGGGCAATCAGCCCCAGCATTTT
CAISEGGAQGNQPQHF
>NA|TRBJ2-1|TRBV11-2|NA
TGTGCCAGCAGCTTAGAAGGACTACTAAACGAGCAGTTCTTC
CASSLEGLLNEQFF
>NA|TRBJ1-1|TRBV9|NA
TGTGCCAGCAGCGTAACGGGTACAGCCCCTGAAGCTTTCTTT
CASSVTGTAPEAFF
>TRBD2|TRBJ2-1|TRBV5-1|once
TGCGCCAGCAGCCGGACTAGCGGGAGAGCGAATGAGCAGTTCTTC
CASSRTSGRANEQFF